This TCR beta chain was obtained from a study of vaccination and CD4 T cells after COVID-19. To note about this clonotype: Its specificity is not known.

Regarding treatment: roughly 11-day PBMC culture with coronavirus spike peptide pools or control peptides (ViraFEST assay). V was shortened by 0 bases and J by 2 bases, with 11 bases between the two germline ends. CDR1 SGHAT and CDR2 FQNNGV come from the germline V gene. This CDR3 has 15 residues. An Oncomine TCR Beta short-read assay was used to sequence the DNA from cultured CD4+ T cells. Each CDR3 protein is one row after TCRdb ran MiXCR on the PCR reads. The sample shows roughly 14,000 distinct CDR3 sequences, 55% of them seen only once. This sequence was found in a human donor who had recovered from COVID-19. V is TRBV11-2 and J is TRBJ2-7; no definite D call. The source was CD4+ T cells from blood, cultured in vitro, collected before SARS-CoV-2 vaccination. CDR3: CASSLDQVETYEQYF. For the CDR3, the DNA is TGTGCCAGCAGCTTAGATCAGGTTGAGACCTACGAGCAGTACTTC.